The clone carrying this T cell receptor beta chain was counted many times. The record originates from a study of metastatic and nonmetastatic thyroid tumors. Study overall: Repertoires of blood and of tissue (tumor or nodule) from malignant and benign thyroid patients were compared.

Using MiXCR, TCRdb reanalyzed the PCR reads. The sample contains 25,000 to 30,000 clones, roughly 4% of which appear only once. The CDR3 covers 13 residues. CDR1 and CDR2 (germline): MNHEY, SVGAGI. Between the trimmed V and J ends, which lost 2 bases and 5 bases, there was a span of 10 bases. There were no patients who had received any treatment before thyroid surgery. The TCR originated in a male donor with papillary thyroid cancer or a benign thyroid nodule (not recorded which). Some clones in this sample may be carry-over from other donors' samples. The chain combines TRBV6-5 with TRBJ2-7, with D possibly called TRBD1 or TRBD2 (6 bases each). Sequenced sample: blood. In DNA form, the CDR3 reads TGTGCCAGCAGTTACGGAGGGGGGAACGAGCAGTACTTC. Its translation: CASSYGGGNEQYF.